This entry features one TCR beta chain sequence. Its antigen is currently unknown. Antigen-specific CD4+ T cells expanded by the ViraFEST assay with viral peptide pools were then sequenced. The culture ran for 10 days, and then CD4+ T cells were isolated. According to the study, vaccine recipients showed no prior SARS-CoV-2 infection and negative nucleocapsid antibodies. Cultivation was performed at a few million PBMC per well with about 9 IU/ml IL-2 and roughly 9.9 ug/ml peptides added. Sequenced by immunoSEQ multiplex PCR; TCRdb stores in-frame clones only, minus some. The table has approximately 54,000 clones, around 86% seen once. Germline assignment: CDR1 SGHRS and CDR2 YFSETQ. The J segment lost 1 base and the V segment lost 4 bases, leaving 7 bases of the junction unmatched. The CDR3 extends over 15 amino acids. This sample was included in a study of vaccination effects on CD4 cells after COVID-19. Study-wide findings and caveats: Vaccine- and infection-induced clones showed marked clonal contraction late following vaccination.

The V call is TRBV5-1, the J call TRBJ1-1; 7 bases fit TRBD1. The sequencing here drew on CD4+ T cells from PBMCs cultured with HCoV-229E spike peptides, taken before COVID-19 vaccination. The sequence was collected from a human donor who received a COVID-19 vaccine. The CDR3: CASSPGQNSNTEAFF. The CDR3, as DNA: TGCGCCAGCAGCCCGGGACAGAACTCGAACACTGAAGCTTTCTTT. The whole variable domain, filled in from reference TRBV5-1 and TRBJ1-1, reads KAGVTQTPRYLIKTRGQQVTLSCSPISGHRSVSWYQQTPGQGLQFLFEYFSETQRNKGNFPGRFSGRQFSNSRSEMNVSTLELGDSALYLCASSPGQNSNTEAFFGQGTRLTVV.